The text below deals with one T cell receptor beta chain. There are 12 residues in the CDR3. Germline CDR1 reads MNHEY; CDR2 reads SVGAGI. V gave up 7 bases and J gave up 3 bases, with 7 bases separating them. These data originate in a study of T cell responses to AZD1222 COVID-19 vaccine. The protocol was immunoSEQ multiplex PCR, while the TCRdb copy is restricted to in-frame clones and leaves out a portion. This repertoire shows roughly 200,000 clones, 92% found once; its top ten account for approximately 1.3%. The chain joins TRBV6-5 to TRBJ1-3; D remains ambiguous. The source is an adult in good health. The sequencing here drew on peripheral blood, taken on day 0 of AZD1222 vaccination. The CDR3 spells CASMNFGNTIYF. DNA for the CDR3: TGTGCCAGCATGAATTTTGGAAACACCATATATTTT.